Each of the 24 T cell receptor beta chains below was sequenced from the same sample in a study. TCRdb reprocessed the RT-PCR reads with MiXCR, giving one entry per CDR3 protein. The top ten clones hold roughly 3.9% of a sample with more than 600,000 distinct CDR3 sequences, 14% of them seen once. Source material: memory CD4+ T cells from blood. The source of these receptors is a female donor in good health, serving as a healthy control.

In its sample, this clonotype was seen a few times. This rearrangement joins TRBV25-1 to TRBJ1-1; the match to TRBD1 covers 11 bases. The CDR3 covers 19 residues. Germline lookup yields CDR1 MGHDK and CDR2 SYGVNS. With 0 bases clipped from V and 7 bases from J, the junction kept 16 bases outside the gene matches. DNA of the CDR3: TGTGCCAGCAGTGAATATAGCCCTTGGAGGGGACAGGGGGGAGTTGAAGCTTTCTTT. This gives the protein CASSEYSPWRGQGGVEAFF. Variable domain in full (rest from reference TRBV25-1 and TRBJ1-1): EADIYQTPRYLVIGTGKKITLECSQTMGHDKMYWYQQDPGMELHLIHYSYGVNSTEKGDLSSESTVSRIRTEHFPLTLESARPSHTSQYLCASSEYSPWRGQGGVEAFFGQGTRLTVV.

The CDR3, as DNA: TGTGCCACCAGCAGAGATAGAGCCACTAGCAATGGCGAGCAGTACTTC. Its protein is CATSRDRATSNGEQYF. V gene TRBV15 combines with J gene TRBJ2-7, with D possibly being TRBD2 (6 bases). The CDR3 loop spans 16 amino acids. The germline V gene has CDR1 LNHNV and CDR2 YYDKDF (reference sequence). Trimming pared 0 bases from V and 6 bases from J, leaving 18 bases between. The whole variable domain, remainder taken from reference TRBV15 and TRBJ2-7, is DAMVIQNPRYQVTQFGKPVTLSCSQTLNHNVMYWYQQKSSQAPKLLFHYYDKDFNNEADTPDNFQSRRPNTSFCFLDIRSPGLGDTAMYLCATSRDRATSNGEQYFGPGTRLTVT.

This clonotype was counted a few times. The chain uses TRBV24-1 and TRBJ2-1, with D perhaps TRBD2 (6 bases). The CDR3 is 15 residues long. The germline V gene has CDR1 KGHDR and CDR2 SFDVKD. Trimming took 7 bases from V and 5 from J, leaving 17 bases between them. This CDR3 reads CATSPRGRGNNEQFF. CDR3 DNA sequence: TGTGCCACCAGCCCTCGTGGACGGGGGAACAATGAGCAGTTCTTC.

This clonotype was counted a few times. The chain links TRBV5-4 to TRBJ2-2; D possibly corresponds to TRBD2 (6 bases). The V end was cut by 7 bases, the J end by 4 bases, with 14 bases between. Germline CDR1 reads SGHNT; CDR2 reads YYREEE (reference sequence). The CDR3 loop spans 14 amino acids. The CDR3 spells CASSIWGVTGELFF. The CDR3, as DNA: TGTGCCAGCTCGATATGGGGGGTCACCGGGGAGCTGTTTTTT.

The chain has TRBV6-5 and TRBJ1-2, with a tentative D call TRBD1 (5 bases). This CDR3 has 13 amino acids. Per germline, CDR1 MNHEY and CDR2 SVGAGI. The germline V and J ends were trimmed by 2 bases and 5 bases, with 9 bases remaining between them. CDR3 coding DNA: TGTGCCAGCAGTTACGAGGGGAAGTATGGCTACACCTTC. Amino acid sequence: CASSYEGKYGYTF.

This clonotype was counted between two and nine times. This chain links TRBV18 with TRBJ2-1; D unclear. Germline assignment: CDR1 KGHSH and CDR2 LQKENI. The CDR3 contains 13 residues. Trimming removed 3 bases from V and 8 bases from J, with 11 bases in between. Here the CDR3 reads CASSPPLSDEQFF. The CDR3 bases are TGTGCCAGCTCACCCCCACTGAGTGATGAGCAGTTCTTC.

Many counts were recorded for this clonotype. The chain couples TRBV6-5 to TRBJ2-7, with D perhaps matching TRBD1 (6 bases). Trimming shortened V by 2 bases and J by 2 bases, and 19 bases separated the two germline ends. Germline loops: CDR1 MNHEY, CDR2 SVGAGI. There are 17 residues in the CDR3. The CDR3 DNA follows: TGTGCCAGCAGTTACCAACCTCGGGGCAGGGGAACCTACGAGCAGTACTTC. This encodes CASSYQPRGRGTYEQYF.

This clonotype has only a few counts. The gene calls are TRBV25-1 and TRBJ2-3; TRBD2 aligns across 13 bases. CDR3 length: 14 residues. Germline-derived CDR1 and CDR2 are MGHDK and SYGVNS. J gave up 6 bases and V 3 bases, and 0 bases lay outside the gene matches. The CDR3 loop is CASSETSGRDTQYF. The CDR3 DNA follows: TGTGCCAGCAGTGAGACTAGCGGGAGGGATACGCAGTATTTT.

In this sample, this clonotype turned up a few times. The chain is built from TRBV12-3 or TRBV12-4 and TRBJ2-7; D is ambiguous. The ends were cut back, 2 bases at V and 3 bases at J, with 11 bases in the middle. The CDR3 consists of 14 residues. In DNA form, the CDR3 reads TGTGCCAGCAGTTTAATGGTGGGGATCTACGAGCAGTACTTC. Protein product: CASSLMVGIYEQYF.

A few counts support this clonotype. V gene TRBV6-2 or TRBV6-3 combines with J gene TRBJ1-5, with 8 nucleotides matching TRBD1. After removal of 0 bases from V and 3 bases from J, the junction contained 7 bases not matched to a gene. Germline CDR1 reads MNHEY; CDR2 reads SVGEGT. The CDR3 spans 17 residues. The CDR3 nucleotides are TGTGCCAGCAGTTACTCACAGGGGGTGTCACCCAATCAGCCCCAGCATTTT. It yields the protein CASSYSQGVSPNQPQHF.

The chain links TRBV6-1 to TRBJ1-4; tentative D call: TRBD1 (5 bases). CDR3 length: 14 amino acids. V lost 6 bases and J 0 bases, leaving 8 bases between the germline ends. Germline V gene data show CDR1 as MNHNS and CDR2 as SASEGT. CDR3 sequence (DNA): TGTGCCAGCAGGCCGACAGCAACTAATGAAAAACTGTTTTTT. Translating it yields CASRPTATNEKLFF.

The genes are TRBV5-1 and TRBJ2-7; D is tentatively TRBD1 or TRBD2 (6 bases each). This CDR3 has 16 amino acids. V was shortened by 0 bases and J by 1 base, with 14 bases between the two germline ends. Germline V lookup: CDR1 SGHRS, CDR2 YFSETQ. CDR3 amino acids: CASSLDAGHPSYEQYF. The CDR3 nucleotides are TGCGCCAGCAGCTTGGATGCGGGACATCCTTCCTACGAGCAGTACTTC.

The gene calls are TRBV9 and TRBJ1-1, with 8 positions matching TRBD1. CDR3 length equals 15 residues. In germline, CDR1 is SGDLS, CDR2 YYNGEE. J lost 5 bases, V lost 2 bases, and 8 bases had no gene match. DNA for the CDR3: TGTGCCAGCAGCGTTGACAGGGGTCGTTCGACTGAAGCTTTCTTT. As protein: CASSVDRGRSTEAFF.

In DNA, the CDR3 is TGCGCCAGCAGCCAATTCGGTGGGGGGCCGAACACCGGGGAGCTGTTTTTT. It encodes CASSQFGGGPNTGELFF. The V and J genes are TRBV4-3 and TRBJ2-2; D is possibly TRBD1 or TRBD2 (6 bases each). Trimming removed 2 bases from V and 0 bases from J, with 13 bases in between. The CDR3 extends over 17 amino acids. The germline CDR1 and CDR2 sequences are LGHNA and YSLEER.

This clonotype has only a few counts. The gene calls are TRBV18 and TRBJ2-1, with 11 bases that match TRBD2. The CDR3 runs 15 residues. Germline CDR1 is KGHSH and CDR2 is LQKENI. Germline trimming cut 5 bases from V and 7 bases from J; bases unmatched to any gene: 7. The CDR3 DNA reads TGTGCCAGCTCAGCCGGGACTAGCGGAGAGAATGAGCAGTTCTTC. Translating it yields CASSAGTSGENEQFF.

The V call is TRBV28, the J call TRBJ1-5; possible D gene TRBD1, 6 bases. The germline V and J ends were trimmed by 9 bases and 4 bases, with 16 bases remaining between them. The CDR3 is made up of 14 amino acids. CDR1 is MDHEN and CDR2 is SYDVKM in the germline V gene. CDR3 DNA sequence: TGTGCCAGTCGGGTACAGGGAACTAATCAGCCCCAGCATTTT. Translation gives CASRVQGTNQPQHF.

V and J are TRBV7-2 and TRBJ1-1; perhaps TRBD1 as D (5 bases). Germline loops: CDR1 SGHTA, CDR2 FQGNSA. The CDR3 runs to 16 residues. Trimming shortened V by 2 bases and J by 0 bases, and 13 bases separated the two germline ends. The CDR3 here is CASSLQGPLLNTEAFF. The CDR3, as DNA: TGTGCCAGCAGCTTACAGGGCCCCCTCTTGAACACTGAAGCTTTCTTT.

The chain is built from TRBV5-4 and TRBJ2-5; 7 bases are shared with TRBD1. In germline, CDR1 is SGHNT, CDR2 YYREEE (reference sequence). The CDR3 sequence is 15 residues long. V gave up 9 bases and J gave up 2 bases; unmatched junction bases: 13. This CDR3 reads CATNKGGLLQETQYF. The CDR3 coding sequence is TGTGCCACCAACAAAGGGGGCCTCCTTCAAGAGACCCAGTACTTC.

This clonotype occurred many times. V usage is TRBV6-2 or TRBV6-3 and J usage is TRBJ2-1, with 9 bases aligning to TRBD1. V was pared by 4 bases and J by 8 bases, with 6 bases of the junction left unmatched. Germline V gene data show CDR1 as MNHEY and CDR2 as SVGEGT. The CDR3 extends over 14 amino acids. CDR3 bases: TGTGCCAGCAGTTCTGGGGACAGGGATGATGAGCAGTTCTTC. Translating gives CASSSGDRDDEQFF.

This clonotype was picked up a small number of times. J is TRBJ1-3 and V is TRBV10-3; 11 bases map to TRBD1. After removal of 6 bases from V and 6 bases from J, the junction contained 4 bases not matched to a gene. The germline gives CDR1 ENHRY, CDR2 SYGVKD. The CDR3 length is 14 residues. The CDR3 sequence: CAIRDRGQENTIYF. The CDR3, as DNA: TGTGCCATCAGGGACAGGGGGCAAGAAAACACCATATATTTT.

This clonotype has ten or more counts. The chain couples TRBV7-6 to TRBJ1-1; D ambiguous. Germline V gives CDR1 SGHVS, CDR2 FNYEAQ. The ends were cut back, 2 bases at V and 1 base at J, with 14 bases in the middle. The CDR3 is 16 amino acids. The CDR3, as DNA: TGTGCCAGCAGCTTATACGGTGCCGGATCGAACACTGAAGCTTTCTTT. This codes for CASSLYGAGSNTEAFF. The full variable domain, completed using reference TRBV7-6 and TRBJ1-1, is GAGVSQSPRYKVTKRGQDVALRCDPISGHVSLYWYRQALGQGPEFLTYFNYEAQQDKSGLPNDRFSAERPEGSISTLTIQRTEQRDSAMYRCASSLYGAGSNTEAFFGQGTRLTVV.

This clonotype was recorded a few times. The chain links TRBV15 to TRBJ2-7, with D perhaps given as TRBD1 or TRBD2 (5 bases each). Looked up from germline, CDR1 is LNHNV and CDR2 is YYDKDF (reference sequence). This CDR3 is 13 amino acids long. The V end lost 3 bases, the J end lost 7 bases, and 13 bases lay between the germline ends. The CDR3 nucleotides are TGTGCCACCAGCAGCCGGGACCGAGGGGAGCAGTACTTC. Amino acids: CATSSRDRGEQYF.

This clonotype was found a few times. The chain has TRBV24-1 and TRBJ1-5, with D possibly being TRBD1 (6 bases). The V gene lost 3 bases and the J gene lost 0 bases, with 11 bases spanning the gap. CDR3 length: 16 amino acids. Germline CDR1 KGHDR, CDR2 SFDVKD. The CDR3 coding sequence is TGTGCCACCAGTGATCAGGGACAACTTAGCAATCAGCCCCAGCATTTT. Translating it yields CATSDQGQLSNQPQHF.

The rearrangement joins TRBV28 to TRBJ1-1; D possibly corresponds to TRBD1 (6 bases). Germline values: CDR1 MDHEN, CDR2 SYDVKM. Trimming took 4 bases from V and 1 from J, leaving 16 bases between them. The CDR3 runs 16 residues. The CDR3 DNA reads TGTGCCAGCAGTTCCGGGGGGGCGGTACAGAACACTGAAGCTTTCTTT. The encoded protein is CASSSGGAVQNTEAFF.